The 3 T cell receptor beta chains in this list originate from one sample, sequenced in a study of OX40 agonist ivuxolimab in advanced cancers. Libraries were prepared through the immunoSEQ multiplex PCR assay. TCRdb holds this immuneACCESS table with in-frame rearrangements only. Some clones are missing; in checked studies, unresolved V genes explain under half, and the rest has no known cause. The sample table contains roughly 96,000 clones; only one count was recorded for roughly four fifths of them. Of the sample, around 5.8% falls within the top ten clones. This specimen consisted of CD4+ or CD8+ T cells sorted from blood, obtained in a trial of the OX40 agonist ivuxolimab. These receptors originate from an adult with an advanced solid tumor such as melanoma, head and neck, liver or kidney cancer.

This sequence joins TRBV5-1 and TRBJ2-5; no firm D call. V was cut by 0 bases and J by 4 bases, with 7 bases left in between. The CDR3 is 13 residues long. Germline V gene lookup returns CDR1 SGHRS and CDR2 YFSETQ. CDR3 protein: CASSLAAGETQYF. The CDR3 bases are TGCGCCAGCAGCTTGGCAGCAGGAGAGACCCAGTACTTC.

This chain joins TRBV9 and TRBJ1-1, with D perhaps matching TRBD1 (5 bases). The germline CDR1 and CDR2 sequences are SGDLS and YYNGEE. CDR3 length: 15 residues. Trimming shortened V by 3 bases and J by 2 bases, and 14 bases separated the two germline ends. CDR3 DNA sequence: TGTGCCAGCAGCGGTTTAGGGGTGGGAAACACTGAAGCTTTCTTT. The encoded protein is CASSGLGVGNTEAFF.

This chain joins TRBV11-1 and TRBJ2-5; perhaps TRBD2 as D (6 bases). CDR3 length: 14 residues. Germline V gene lookup returns CDR1 SGHAT and CDR2 FQDESV (reference sequence). Trimming took 6 bases from V and 1 from J, leaving 12 bases between them. CDR3 sequence reads: CASSWGVIQETQYF. CDR3 coding DNA: TGTGCCAGCAGTTGGGGGGTGATCCAAGAGACCCAGTACTTC.